A selection of T cell receptor beta chains follows, all from one sample in a study of blood T cell repertoires in COVID-19. Sequenced by immunoSEQ multiplex PCR; TCRdb stores in-frame clones only, minus some. The data contain roughly 120,000 clones, approximately 82% of them singletons. Sequencing was performed on peripheral blood. The source of these receptors is a man aged 65-85 years with active or convalescent COVID-19. The CDR3 runs from the conserved cysteine through the conserved F or W. Fields, in order: J gene, clone size, V gene, D gene, CDR3 DNA, CDR3 protein. D genes are given only for firm matches. Expanded clones get a size class; other rows say once, few or many, or leave the size out.

TRBJ2-7	-	TRBV29-1	TRBD1	TGCAGCGTTGCGTACCCCGGACAGGGCCTCTACGAGCAGTACTTC	CSVAYPGQGLYEQYF
TRBJ1-1	-	TRBV5-4	-	TGTGCCAGCAGCCTGGGACAAACCGAAGCTTTCTTT	CASSLGQTEAFF
TRBJ2-7	few	TRBV5-1	TRBD1	TGCGCCAGCAGGTACTCCGGGACAGGGTCCTACGAGCAGTACTTC	CASRYSGTGSYEQYF
TRBJ2-3	once	TRBV7-3	-	TGTGCCAGCAGCTTAGGTGGCGGGAAAAGCACAGATACGCAGTATTTT	CASSLGGGKSTDTQYF
TRBJ2-7	-	TRBV5-1	TRBD2	TGCGCCAGCAGCTTGGCCCGGGGGGGCTACGAGCAGTACTTC	CASSLARGGYEQYF
TRBJ2-1	few	TRBV11-1	TRBD1	TGTGCCAGCAGTTATGACAGGGGGCGCGAGAATGAGCAGTTCTTC	CASSYDRGRENEQFF
TRBJ2-3	-	TRBV5-4	TRBD2	TGTGCCAGCAGTACTAGCGGGAGGGCCACAGATACGCAGTATTTT	CASSTSGRATDTQYF
TRBJ2-5	-	TRBV19	TRBD2	TGTGCCAGTAGTATGGCTAGCGGGAGCTTCCAAGAGACCCAGTACTTC	CASSMASGSFQETQYF
TRBJ1-1	-	TRBV7-3	-	TGTGCCAGCAGCCTAGAGACGAACACTGAAGCTTTCTTT	CASSLETNTEAFF
TRBJ1-2	-	TRBV9	TRBD1	TGTGCCAGCAGCGTAGGATTAGGGACAGGGGGCGGCTACACCTTC	CASSVGLGTGGGYTF
TRBJ1-5	-	TRBV10-2	TRBD1	TGCGCCAGCAGTGAGTCGGCCCAAGACAGGGGGCTTCAGCCCCAGCATTTT	CASSESAQDRGLQPQHF
TRBJ2-3	-	TRBV6-1	-	TGTGCCAGCAGTGAAGCAGGGGCTAGCACAGATACGCAGTATTTT	CASSEAGASTDTQYF
TRBJ2-1	-	TRBV11-2	TRBD2	TGTGCCAGCAGCTTACCTCCTAGCGGGGTCTACAATGAGCAGTTCTTC	CASSLPPSGVYNEQFF
TRBJ1-4	-	TRBV6-5	-	TGTGCCAGCAGTTACTCCGGACAGCCTCGACTGTTTTTT	CASSYSGQPRLFF
TRBJ2-5	-	TRBV7-7	TRBD2	TGTGCTAGCAGCCAAGCGGGGGTCCAAGAGACCCAGTACTTC	CASSQAGVQETQYF
TRBJ2-1	-	TRBV11-1	TRBD2	TGTGCCAGCAGCGCAGCTAGCGGGAAGATAAATGAGCAGTTCTTC	CASSAASGKINEQFF